One sample yielded the 20 T cell receptor beta chains listed below, sequenced in a study of T cell repertoires in cytomegalovirus infection. Antigens of these TCRs are unknown. TCRdb processed the reads anew with MiXCR; each CDR3 protein has one entry. Of about 900,000 distinct CDR3 sequences in the sample, roughly 30% were seen once. The sequencing used cultured CD8+ T cells from PBMCs, collected from culture after CMV antigen stimulation. The receptors here all came from a human donor in good health (CMV status not recorded). Some clones in this sample may be carry-over from other donors' samples.

This clonotype showed up just a few times. The rearrangement joins TRBV5-5 to TRBJ1-2, with a possible D match to TRBD1 (5 bases). Trimming left V 5 bases short and J 0 bases short, with 11 bases between. The CDR3 covers 14 residues. The germline gives CDR1 SGHKS, CDR2 YYEKEE (reference sequence). As DNA, the CDR3 is TGTGCCAGCAGTCCGCGGGGGTCTAACTATGGCTACACCTTC. It codes for CASSPRGSNYGYTF.

This chain uses TRBV27 with TRBJ1-1; D remains unclear. CDR1 is MNHEY, CDR2 SMNVEV, per germline (reference sequence). The CDR3 contains 15 residues. V lost 1 base and J lost 0, with 9 bases in between. The CDR3 loop reads CASSLYRIMNTEAFF. The CDR3 nucleotides read TGTGCCAGCAGTTTATATCGGATTATGAACACTGAAGCTTTCTTT.

Regarding this clonotype: It may be a read error: a sequence one base away is much more abundant. V is TRBV7-6 and J is TRBJ2-2; D unclear. The germline gives CDR1 SGHVS, CDR2 FNYEAQ. The length of the CDR3 is 15 residues. For the CDR3, the DNA is TGTGCCAACAGCTTAATTGCTAGTTCCACCGGGGAGCTGTTTTTT. This codes for CANSLIASSTGELFF. The full variable domain, completed using reference TRBV7-6 and TRBJ2-2, is GAGVSQSPRYKVTKRGQDVALRCDPISGHVSLYWYRQALGQGPEFLTYFNYEAQQDKSGLPNDRFSAERPEGSISTLTIQRTEQRDSAMYRCANSLIASSTGELFFGEGSRLTVL.

As concerns this clonotype: Sequence at one end of the junction differs from germline and may be a read error. This rearrangement joins TRBV28 to TRBJ1-5; D not certain. This CDR3 region has 13 residues. CDR1 MDHEN and CDR2 SYDVKM come from the germline V gene. The CDR3 here is CASSFPTAQSQHF. The CDR3 DNA reads as TGTGCCAGCAGTTTTCCAACGGCTCAGTCCCAGCATTTT.

The V gene is TRBV20-1, the J gene TRBJ2-7, with 11 bases identical to TRBD2. Germline loops: CDR1 DFQATT, CDR2 SNEGSKA (reference sequence). J gave up 6 bases and V 1 base, and 11 bases lay outside the gene matches. The CDR3 is 16 residues long. CDR3 loop: CSARASTSGGGGEQYF. The CDR3 nucleotides are TGCAGTGCTAGAGCCTCAACTAGCGGGGGTGGGGGCGAGCAGTACTTC.

In this sample, this clonotype turned up many times. The V and J genes are TRBV12-3 or TRBV12-4 and TRBJ1-2; TRBD1 matches at 7 bases. With V trimmed by 6 bases and J by 8 bases, 9 bases remained unmatched. The CDR3 runs 13 residues. The CDR3 protein is CASSNTGARGYTF. CDR3 in DNA: TGTGCCAGCAGCAATACAGGGGCACGGGGCTACACCTTC.

This clonotype was counted only a few times. The chain is built from TRBV12-3 or TRBV12-4 and TRBJ2-7; no clear D. Trimming pared 3 bases from V and 7 bases from J, leaving 10 bases between. The CDR3 contains 12 residues. The CDR3 DNA is TGTGCCAGCAGTTTTGGCAGCCCTGAGCAGTACTTC. Translated: CASSFGSPEQYF.

In its sample, this clonotype was seen a few times. The gene calls are TRBV12-3 or TRBV12-4 and TRBJ1-2, with D uncertain. V lost 2 bases and J lost 4, with 11 bases in between. The CDR3 length is 14 residues. The CDR3 DNA is TGTGCCAGCAGTTTACGCCTGGCCTCCTATGGCTACACCTTC. Protein product: CASSLRLASYGYTF.

This clonotype came up many times. The rearrangement uses TRBV7-8 and TRBJ2-2, with 7 bases that match TRBD1. CDR1 is SGHVS, CDR2 FQNEAQ, per germline. CDR3 length equals 16 residues. Losses at the gene ends were 6 bases for V and 2 bases for J; bases not matched to a gene: 9. The CDR3 sequence is CASRSLDRDNTGELFF. The CDR3 DNA reads as TGTGCCAGCAGGTCCCTAGACAGGGACAACACCGGGGAGCTGTTTTTT.

This clonotype was counted at least ten times. The chain combines TRBV7-2 with TRBJ1-1; 10 nucleotides agree with TRBD1. J lost 7 bases, V lost 5 bases, and 7 bases had no gene match. CDR1 and CDR2 (germline): SGHTA, FQGNSA. The CDR3 spans 14 residues. The CDR3 sequence is CASSRTGGISEAFF. The CDR3, as DNA: TGTGCCAGCAGCAGGACAGGGGGTATTAGTGAAGCTTTCTTT.

Details on this clonotype: Lacking the conserved final phenylalanine or tryptophan, this CDR3 likely reflects a read error. The rearrangement joins TRBV7-2 to TRBJ2-3; D possibly matches TRBD1 or TRBD2 (6 bases each). Trimming left V 3 bases short and J 2 bases short, with 12 bases between. The CDR3 loop spans 15 amino acids. The germline V gene has CDR1 SGHTA and CDR2 FQGNSA. The CDR3 nucleotides read TGTGCCAGCAGCTTCGAGGGGGGTGCCACAGATACGCAGTATTCT. Protein sequence: CASSFEGGATDTQYS.

In DNA form, the CDR3 reads TGTGCCAGTAGTATAGTCATCTTCATGAACACTGAAGCTTTCTTT. Protein sequence: CASSIVIFMNTEAFF. The chain couples TRBV19 to TRBJ1-1; D gene unclear. The length of the CDR3 is 15 residues. V lost 1 base and J 0 bases, leaving 9 bases between the germline ends. Germline loops: CDR1 LNHDA, CDR2 SQIVND (reference sequence).

The gene calls are TRBV27 and TRBJ1-4; no definite D call. V lost 3 bases to trimming and J lost 3 bases, with 14 bases between them. Germline CDR1 and CDR2: MNHEY and SMNVEV (reference sequence). The length of the CDR3 is 16 residues. CDR3 nucleotides: TGTGCCAGCAGTTTCGTGGAGCCCGCGGCTAATGAAAAACTGTTTTTT. Protein sequence: CASSFVEPAANEKLFF.

V is TRBV9 and J is TRBJ2-2; perhaps TRBD1 as D (5 bases). Trimming shortened V by 1 base and J by 1 base, and 17 bases separated the two germline ends. The CDR3 consists of 18 residues. Germline CDR1 is SGDLS and CDR2 is YYNGEE. The CDR3 reads CASSVPLAGQENTGELFF. CDR3 DNA sequence: TGTGCCAGCAGCGTACCCCTTGCAGGGCAGGAGAACACCGGGGAGCTGTTTTTT. Looking up the rest from reference TRBV9 and TRBJ2-2 gives the full variable domain: DSGVTQTPKHLITATGQRVTLRCSPRSGDLSVYWYQQSLDQGLQFLIQYYNGEERAKGNILERFSAQQFPDLHSELNLSSLELGDSALYFCASSVPLAGQENTGELFFGEGSRLTVL.

The genes are TRBV27 and TRBJ1-4; 8 bases are shared with TRBD1. V trimming: 3 bases; J trimming: 5 bases; junction bases outside the gene matches: 5. This CDR3 is built from 15 residues. CDR1 and CDR2 (germline): MNHEY, SMNVEV (reference sequence). The DNA for the CDR3 is TGTGCCAGCAGTTTGTCGACAGGGGCAAATGAAAAACTGTTTTTT. Protein sequence: CASSLSTGANEKLFF.

Many counts were recorded for this clonotype. J is TRBJ2-7 and V is TRBV12-3 or TRBV12-4; D call uncertain. V was shortened by 1 base and J by 6 bases, with 13 bases between the two germline ends. This CDR3 region has 14 residues. The CDR3 region has the DNA TGTGCCAGCAGTTTAGTGGCAGGATCGTTCGAGCAGTACTTC. Amino acid sequence: CASSLVAGSFEQYF.

This clonotype was found a few times. The chain couples TRBV20-1 to TRBJ2-7; D possibly corresponds to TRBD2 (5 bases). Trimming pared 2 bases from V and 6 bases from J, leaving 14 bases between. Germline CDR1 reads DFQATT; CDR2 reads SNEGSKA (reference sequence). The CDR3 is 13 residues long. The CDR3, as DNA: TGCAGTGCTAGAAACGGGAATACTCGCGAGCAGTACGTC. Translated: CSARNGNTREQYV.

Ten or more counts support this clonotype. V usage is TRBV7-2 and J usage is TRBJ2-7, with 11 nucleotides matching TRBD2. This CDR3 region has 17 residues. Trimming at V came to 4 bases and at J to 5 bases, leaving 13 bases not matched to a gene. Germline CDR1 SGHTA, CDR2 FQGNSA. The CDR3 DNA follows: TGTGCCAGCAGCTCCACTCAATCTAGCGGGGGGAGGAACGAGCAGTACGTC. This gives the protein CASSSTQSSGGRNEQYV.

The chain joins TRBV7-9 to TRBJ2-7; unclear D gene. The CDR3 sequence is 15 residues long. In germline, CDR1 is SEHNR, CDR2 FQNEAQ (reference sequence). V lost 5 bases, J lost 3 bases, and 17 bases lay in between. CDR3 sequence reads: CASSPWVLLNYEQYF. The CDR3 DNA reads as TGTGCCAGCAGCCCCTGGGTTCTGTTAAACTACGAGCAGTACTTC.

This chain joins TRBV6-1 and TRBJ2-3, with 9 bases fitting TRBD2. This CDR3 is built from 16 residues. CDR1 is MNHNS and CDR2 is SASEGT in the germline V gene. The V segment lost 5 bases and the J segment 2 bases; nucleotides outside the gene matches: 8. The CDR3 region is CASSTLGGGATDTQYF. In DNA, the CDR3 is TGTGCCAGCAGTACCCTAGGCGGGGGGGCCACAGATACGCAGTATTTT.